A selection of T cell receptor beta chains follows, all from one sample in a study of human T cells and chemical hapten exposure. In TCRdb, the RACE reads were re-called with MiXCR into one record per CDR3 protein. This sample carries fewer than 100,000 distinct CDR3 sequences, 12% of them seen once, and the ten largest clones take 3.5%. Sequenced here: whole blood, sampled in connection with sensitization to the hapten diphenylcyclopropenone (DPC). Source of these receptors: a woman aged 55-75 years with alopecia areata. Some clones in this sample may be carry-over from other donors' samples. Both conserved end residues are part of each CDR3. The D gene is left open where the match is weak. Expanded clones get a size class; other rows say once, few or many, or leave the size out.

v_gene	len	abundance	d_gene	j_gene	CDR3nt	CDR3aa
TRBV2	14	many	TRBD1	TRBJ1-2	TGTGCCAAGGGACAGTCGGATACTAACTATGGCTACACCTTC	CAKGQSDTNYGYTF
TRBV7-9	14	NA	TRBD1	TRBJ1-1	TGTGCCAGCAGCCAACAGGGGGCCGGCACTGAAGCTTTCTTT	CASSQQGAGTEAFF
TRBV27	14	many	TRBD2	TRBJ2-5	TGTGCCAGCAGTTTCGCTAGCGGGCAGGAGACCCAGTACTTC	CASSFASGQETQYF
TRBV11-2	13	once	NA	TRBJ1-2	TGTGCCAGCAGCTTTTCGGAACTCTATGGCTACACCTTC	CASSFSELYGYTF
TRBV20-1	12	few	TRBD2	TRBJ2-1	TGCAGTGCCGAGACTAGCGACAATGAGCAGTTCTTC	CSAETSDNEQFF
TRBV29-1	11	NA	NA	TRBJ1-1	TGCAGCGCCGTTGGGGGCAGTGAAGCTTTCTTT	CSAVGGSEAFF
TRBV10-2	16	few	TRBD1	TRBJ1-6	TGCGCCAGCAGTGAGGGACAGGGGATAGGCGATTCACCCCTCCACTTT	CASSEGQGIGDSPLHF
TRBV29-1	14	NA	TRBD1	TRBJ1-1	TGCAGCGTTGCCCCCAGGGGGGGTTACACTGAAGCTTTCTTT	CSVAPRGGYTEAFF
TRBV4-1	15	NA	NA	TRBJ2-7	TGCGCCAGCAGCCAAATGGGGACCCTTAGCTACGAGCAGTACTTC	CASSQMGTLSYEQYF
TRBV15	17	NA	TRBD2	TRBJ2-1	TGTGCCACCAGCAGAGAAGTCCTAGCGGGGGGGTTGGATGAGCAGTTCTTC	CATSREVLAGGLDEQFF
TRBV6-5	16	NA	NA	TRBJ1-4	TGTGCCAGCAAATCCGGAGCGGCGGGAAGAAATGAAAAACTGTTTTTT	CASKSGAAGRNEKLFF
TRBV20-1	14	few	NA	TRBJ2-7	TGCAGTGCTAGAGATGGGCACAGGGACTACGAGCAGTACTTC	CSARDGHRDYEQYF
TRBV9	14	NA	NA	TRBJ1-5	TGTGCCAGCAGCACAGAAGGGGGTAATACGCCCCAGCATTTT	CASSTEGGNTPQHF
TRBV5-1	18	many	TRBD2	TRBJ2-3	TGCGCCAGCAGCTTGCCCTCACTAGCGGGGGGGCCCACAGATACGCAGTATTTT	CASSLPSLAGGPTDTQYF
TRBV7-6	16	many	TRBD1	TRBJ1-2	TGTGCCAGCAGCTTTGGCGGACAGGGGGGTAACTATGGCTACACCTTC	CASSFGGQGGNYGYTF
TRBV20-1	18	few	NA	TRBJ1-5	TGCAGTGCTAGAGGGGATCAGGGGTTGGACAGACGCAATCAGCCCCAGCATTTT	CSARGDQGLDRRNQPQHF
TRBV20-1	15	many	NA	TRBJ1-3	TGCAGTGCTAGAGATGGACAGAACCTAGGAAACACCATATATTTT	CSARDGQNLGNTIYF
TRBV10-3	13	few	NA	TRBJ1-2	TGTGCCACCTCTGCCCCGCTCTACTATGGCTACACCTTC	CATSAPLYYGYTF
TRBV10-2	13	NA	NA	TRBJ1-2	TGCGCCAGCACAACAGGGCCCGAATATGGCTACACCTTC	CASTTGPEYGYTF
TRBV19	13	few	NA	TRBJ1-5	TGTGCCAGTAGTATATCGCGGTATCAGCCCCAGCATTTT	CASSISRYQPQHF
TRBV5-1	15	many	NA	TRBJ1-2	TGCGCCAGCAGCTTACCCGGATTGGGAAACTATGGCTACACCTTC	CASSLPGLGNYGYTF
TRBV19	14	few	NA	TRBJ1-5	TGTGCCAGTAGTATGGGGTCAGGGCATCAGCCCCAGCATTTT	CASSMGSGHQPQHF
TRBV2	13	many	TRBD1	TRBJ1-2	TGTGCCAGCAGGGGACAGGGAAGCTATGGCTACACCTTC	CASRGQGSYGYTF
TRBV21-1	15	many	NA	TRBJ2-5	TGTGCCAGCAGCAAAGATGAGGTGGCAGGGGAGACCCAGTACTTC	CASSKDEVAGETQYF
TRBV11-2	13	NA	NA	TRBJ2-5	TGTGCCAGCAGCTTACAGGGGTGGGAGACCCAGTACTTC	CASSLQGWETQYF
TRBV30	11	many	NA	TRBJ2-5	TGTGCCTGGGGGACCTGGGAGACCCAGTACTTC	CAWGTWETQYF
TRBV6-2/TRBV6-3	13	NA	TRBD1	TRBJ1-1	TGTGCCAGCAGAGGGACAGGGGCAACTGAAGCTTTCTTT	CASRGTGATEAFF
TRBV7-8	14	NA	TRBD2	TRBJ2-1	TGTGCCAGCAATGGACTAGCGGGGGGGACTGAGCAGTTCTTC	CASNGLAGGTEQFF
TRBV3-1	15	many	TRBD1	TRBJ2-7	TGTGCCAGCAGCCACGCCGACAGGGGACCTTACGAGCAGTACTTC	CASSHADRGPYEQYF
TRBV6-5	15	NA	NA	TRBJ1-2	TGTGCCAGCACCAAAACCAGGGACATTAACTATGGCTACACCTTC	CASTKTRDINYGYTF
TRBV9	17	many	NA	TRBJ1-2	TGTGCCAGCAGCGAGGGGGTTACCGTGCCCTTTAACTATGGCTACACCTTC	CASSEGVTVPFNYGYTF
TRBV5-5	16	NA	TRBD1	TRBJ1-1	TGTGCCAGCAGCGCCCACCTCAGACAGGGGGACACTGAAGCTTTCTTT	CASSAHLRQGDTEAFF
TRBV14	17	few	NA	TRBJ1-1	TGTGCCAGCAGCCGGGGCAGGGGAGGGCGACTGGACACTGAAGCTTTCTTT	CASSRGRGGRLDTEAFF
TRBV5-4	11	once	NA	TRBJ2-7	TGTGCCAGCAGCTCCCAGGGACGGCAGTACTTC	CASSSQGRQYF
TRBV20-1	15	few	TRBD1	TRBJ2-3	TGCAGTGCTTCCTCGACAGGGGGAAAGACAGATACGCAGTATTTT	CSASSTGGKTDTQYF
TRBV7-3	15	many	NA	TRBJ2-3	TGTGCCAGCAGCTTAGGGCAGGGGAGGACAGATACGCAGTATTTT	CASSLGQGRTDTQYF
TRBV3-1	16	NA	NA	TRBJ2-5	TGTGCCAGCAGCCAGGGACGGGGGCTATACCAAGAGACCCAGTACTTC	CASSQGRGLYQETQYF
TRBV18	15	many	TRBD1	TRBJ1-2	TGTGCCAGCTCACCACCGACAGGGAAGGGGTATGGCTACACCTTC	CASSPPTGKGYGYTF
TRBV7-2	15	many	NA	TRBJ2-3	TGTGCCAGCAGGGTGTTAGGGTTAAACACAGATACGCAGTATTTT	CASRVLGLNTDTQYF
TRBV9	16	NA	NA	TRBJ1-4	TGTGCCAGCAGCGTAGGGCCCGGGGGGCTGAGCGAAAAACTGTTTTTT	CASSVGPGGLSEKLFF